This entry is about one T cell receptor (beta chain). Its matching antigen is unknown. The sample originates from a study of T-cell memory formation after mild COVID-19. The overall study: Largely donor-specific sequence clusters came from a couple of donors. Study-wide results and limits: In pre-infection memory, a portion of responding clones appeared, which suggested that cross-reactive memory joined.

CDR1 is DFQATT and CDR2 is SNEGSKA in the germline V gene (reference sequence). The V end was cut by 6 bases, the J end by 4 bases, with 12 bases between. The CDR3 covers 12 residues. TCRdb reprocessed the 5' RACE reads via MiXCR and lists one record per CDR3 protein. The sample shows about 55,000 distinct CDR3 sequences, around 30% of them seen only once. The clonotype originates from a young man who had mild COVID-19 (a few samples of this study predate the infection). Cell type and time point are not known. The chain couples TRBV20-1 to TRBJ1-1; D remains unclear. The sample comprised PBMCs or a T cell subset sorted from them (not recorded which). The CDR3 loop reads CSAPGRITEAFF. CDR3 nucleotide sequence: TGCAGTGCACCGGGGAGGATCACTGAAGCTTTCTTT.